One sample yielded the 6 T cell receptor beta chains listed below, sequenced in a study of blood T cells in healthy people across ages. Primers used in a second PCR of about 7 to 11 cycles were a sample-barcoded 5' primer and a J-beta primer mix. TCRdb called the 5' RACE reads again in MiXCR, with one record for every CDR3 protein. The sample holds roughly 2 million distinct CDR3 sequences; 40% to 55% are singletons and the top ten take over 2%. The sample consisted of blood. The receptors were sampled from a woman aged 40 to 49 in good health.

The chain is built from TRBV7-8 and TRBJ2-4, with TRBD1 matching over 7 bases. The J call is uncertain, as TRBJ2-7 better fits the DNA end. CDR1 and CDR2 from the germline V gene are SGHVS and FQNEAQ. This CDR3 region has 16 residues. The CDR3 DNA reads as TGTGCCAGCAGCCGGAAGAGGGGCAGGGGGATCTACGAGCAGTACTTC. This encodes CASSRKRGRGIYEQYF.

The chain uses TRBV12-3 or TRBV12-4 and TRBJ2-1, with 16 bases lining up with TRBD2. The V segment lost 6 bases and the J segment 0 bases; nucleotides outside the gene matches: 5. This CDR3 is 18 amino acids long. The CDR3 reads CASRAGLAGGSSYNEQFF. The CDR3, as DNA: TGTGCCAGCAGAGCGGGACTAGCGGGGGGGAGCTCCTACAATGAGCAGTTCTTC.

This clonotype was counted only a few times. The chain links TRBV20-1 to TRBJ2-5, with no clear D. V was cut by 2 bases and J by 6 bases, with 7 bases left in between. The CDR3 is made up of 11 amino acids. Germline V gene lookup returns CDR1 DFQATT and CDR2 SNEGSKA (reference sequence). The CDR3 reads CSARQQKTQYF. The CDR3, as DNA: TGCAGTGCTAGACAGCAGAAGACCCAGTACTTC.

The rearrangement joins TRBV20-1 to TRBJ2-1, with 13 bases aligning to TRBD2. This CDR3 is built from 16 residues. CDR1 and CDR2 from the germline V gene are DFQATT and SNEGSKA (reference sequence). With 4 bases clipped from V and 5 bases from J, the junction kept 8 bases outside the gene matches. This chain's CDR3 is CSATKLAGGRNNEQFF. In DNA, the CDR3 is TGCAGTGCTACAAAACTAGCGGGGGGGCGCAACAATGAGCAGTTCTTC.

The rearrangement uses TRBV20-1 and TRBJ2-5, with 8 bases that match TRBD2. There are 15 residues in the CDR3. Germline CDR1 reads DFQATT; CDR2 reads SNEGSKA (reference sequence). J was trimmed by 4 bases and V by 2 bases; bases with no gene match: 9. CDR3 in DNA: TGCAGTGCTAGACACCCGGCGGGGGGCGTAGAGACCCAGTACTTC. It translates to CSARHPAGGVETQYF.

This clonotype was seen only a few times. This chain connects TRBV4-2 to TRBJ2-3; 12 bases line up with TRBD2. The CDR3 runs 19 residues. V lost 0 bases to trimming and J lost 1 base; unmatched junction nucleotides: 8. CDR1 and CDR2 from the germline V gene are LGHNA and YNFKEQ. CDR3 sequence (DNA): TGTGCCAGCAGCCAAGATTTTCTAGCGGGGGGGCAACGCACAGATACGCAGTATTTT. This gives the protein CASSQDFLAGGQRTDTQYF.